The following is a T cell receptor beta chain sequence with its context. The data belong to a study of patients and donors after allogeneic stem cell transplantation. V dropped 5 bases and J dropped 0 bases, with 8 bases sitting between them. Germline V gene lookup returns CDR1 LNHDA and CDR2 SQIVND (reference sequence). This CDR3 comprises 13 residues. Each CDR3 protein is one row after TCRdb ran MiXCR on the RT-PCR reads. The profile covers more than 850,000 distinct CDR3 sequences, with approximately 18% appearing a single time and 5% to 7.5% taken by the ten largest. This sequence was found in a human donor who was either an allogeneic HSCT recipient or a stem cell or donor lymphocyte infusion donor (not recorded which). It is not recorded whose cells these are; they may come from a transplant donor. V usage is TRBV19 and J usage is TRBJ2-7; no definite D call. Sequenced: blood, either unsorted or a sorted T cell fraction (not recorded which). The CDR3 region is CASSDVSSYEQYF. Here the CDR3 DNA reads TGTGCCAGTAGTGATGTAAGCTCCTACGAGCAGTACTTC. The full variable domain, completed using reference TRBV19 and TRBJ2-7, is DGGITQSPKYLFRKEGQNVTLSCEQNLNHDAMYWYRQDPGQGLRLIYYSQIVNDFQKGDIAEGYSVSREKKESFPLTVTSAQKNPTAFYLCASSDVSSYEQYFGPGTRLTVT.